The present TCR beta chain was sequenced within a study of T cells after yellow fever vaccination. Across the whole study: It was with CD3, CD45RA, CCR7 and CD95 that the EM, EMRA, CM and Tscm memory subsets were sorted.

V was pared by 4 bases and J by 7 bases, with 16 bases between. There are 14 residues in the CDR3. The germline V gene has CDR1 SGHTA and CDR2 FQGNSA. Conversion of TCR transcripts into cDNA relied on 5'RACE template switching, which added a universal primer site and UMIs. TCRdb processed the 5' RACE reads anew with MiXCR; each CDR3 protein has one entry. Here the sample spans under 15,000 distinct CDR3 sequences, less than 7.5% being singletons. This clonotype was detected ten times or more. The study's findings and limits: Reappearance after the booster was seen for most primary-vaccination clones, at roughly 96% CD4 and 88% CD8. Weaker overall was a secondary response that nonetheless peaked faster, on day 5 versus 15.

This material consisted of PBMCs, either bulk or a sorted T-cell subset (CD4+, CD8+, memory, or dextramer-sorted; not recorded which), taken on the day of the yellow fever booster vaccination. This sequence was found in a man younger than 35 who received the YFV17D yellow fever vaccine. V and J are TRBV7-2 and TRBJ1-2; D may be TRBD1 (6 bases). CDR3 protein: CASSWGGADSGYTF. The CDR3 nucleotides read TGTGCCAGCAGCTGGGGGGGGGCGGACTCTGGCTACACCTTC.